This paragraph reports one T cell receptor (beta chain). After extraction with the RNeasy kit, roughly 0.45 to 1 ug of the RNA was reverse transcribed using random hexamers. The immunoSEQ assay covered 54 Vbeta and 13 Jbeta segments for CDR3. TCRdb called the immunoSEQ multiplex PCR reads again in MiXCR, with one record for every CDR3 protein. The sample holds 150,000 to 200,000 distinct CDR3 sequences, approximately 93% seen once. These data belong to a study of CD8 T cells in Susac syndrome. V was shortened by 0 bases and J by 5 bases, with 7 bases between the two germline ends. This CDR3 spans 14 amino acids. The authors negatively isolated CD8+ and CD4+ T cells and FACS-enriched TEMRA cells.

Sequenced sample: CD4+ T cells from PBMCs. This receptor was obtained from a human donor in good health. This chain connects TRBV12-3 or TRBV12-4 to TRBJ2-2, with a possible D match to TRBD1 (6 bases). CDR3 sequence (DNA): TGTGCCAGCAGTTTAGCGGGGGCGACCGGGGAGCTGTTTTTT. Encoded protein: CASSLAGATGELFF.